This TCR beta chain originates from a study of MAIT cells during Salmonella Paratyphi A infection (dated by TCRdb to 2016 to 2017). Study-wide context: Adult volunteers aged 18 to 60 swallowed one dose of 1-5x10^3 CFU of S. Paratyphi A strain NVGH308. Starting at diagnosis, diagnosed volunteers were given ciprofloxacin 500 mg twice a day for 14 days. Results the study describes overall, beyond this receptor: Although the availability of volunteer samples limited sample sizes, the sizes were judged adequate for detecting differences between groups. Diagnosed volunteers showed more expansion or contraction among top five MAIT clonotypes than healthy controls (roughly 0.5 versus 0.14), suggesting infection-driven repertoire reshaping. From baseline to mid-infection, the space taken up by over-represented MAIT clonotypes dropped significantly (roughly 0.18 to 0.096), whereas no significant difference was seen post-infection. MAIT cell TRBV usage was oligoclonal with a preference for TRBV20 and TRBV6, and infection did not appear to change this usage.

This specimen's time point label, interpreted: mid-infection, around enteric fever diagnosis. MAIT cells, defined as Valpha7.2+ CD161+ T cells, were identified and sorted by flow cytometry. Circulating MAIT cell TCRbeta repertoires were profiled longitudinally in over five volunteers in whom enteric fever developed after controlled oral challenge with live Salmonella Paratyphi A. Every diagnosed volunteer provided MAIT cell samples at three timepoints: pre-infection, mid-infection and post-infection. A diagnosis of enteric fever required Paratyphi A bacteremia and/or a persistent fever above 38 degrees C that lasted more than 12 hours. Challenged volunteers were diagnosed with infection sometime between day 4 and day 7 after challenge. For RNA extraction, between 5,000 and 10,000 MAIT cells per sample were sorted directly into RNAqueous-Micro lysis buffer. Lymphoprep gradient centrifugation was used to isolate peripheral blood mononuclear cells from both the blood samples and the leukocyte cones. Sorting was done on either a BD FACSAria Fusion or a BD FACSAria III sorter.

V trim: 0 bases; J trim: 6 bases; unmatched bases: 5. CDR1 and CDR2, looked up from the germline V gene, are MRHNA and SNTAGT. The CDR3, cysteine through phenylalanine, is 15 amino acids long. Just CDR3 DNA is preserved here, 45 bases in frame from base 1. The protocol used for the library was 5' RACE. TCRbeta was amplified in two rounds of PCR using Phusion High-Fidelity polymerase, and the primers added sample-specific barcodes. Template-switch cDNA synthesis with SMARTScribe reverse transcriptase and a TRBC-specific primer was used to generate TCRbeta libraries. After barcoding, samples were pooled and then prepared using the NEBNext Ultra DNA Library Prep Kit for Illumina. Sequencing of libraries was performed on an Illumina MiSeq with the MiSeq reagent kit v2, 300 cycles. On the study's bioinformatics: Reads were demultiplexed by barcode with Jemultiplexer and were aligned with MiTCR using default parameters. VDJtools filtered out non-functional sequences; clonotypes were defined by amino acid sequence, with frequencies based on assigned sequence reads. In the clonal space homeostasis analysis, clonotypes were binned by frequency as over-represented (0.05-1), large, medium and small. In TCRdb, the public reads were trimmed at Q25 with fastp and aligned with MiXCR, with productive beta chains retained. Entries that share a CDR3 protein sequence are merged under the most common genes and DNA. TCRdb assigned the V and J calls; the authors' analysis was not used. This sample gives about 710 distinct CDR3 sequences in total; roughly 17% of them show up just once. The ten largest account for roughly a third of the sample.

This clonotype is classified as large (0.1 to 1%). Its cognate antigen has yet to be identified. Per-base qualities were not stored, and no clone one base away is much larger. Sequencing used MAIT cells from blood, obtained at the middle sampling point of the challenge study. This receptor was taken from a person aged 18 to 75 who was deliberately infected with Salmonella Paratyphi A in a paratyphoid fever challenge study. The sequence joins TRBV6-4 to TRBJ2-3, with TRBD2 identical over 8 junction bases. The DNA sequence follows: TGTGCCAGCAGTGACTCGACGGGGGGGGCGGATACGCAGTATTTT. Its protein product is CASSDSTGGADTQYF.